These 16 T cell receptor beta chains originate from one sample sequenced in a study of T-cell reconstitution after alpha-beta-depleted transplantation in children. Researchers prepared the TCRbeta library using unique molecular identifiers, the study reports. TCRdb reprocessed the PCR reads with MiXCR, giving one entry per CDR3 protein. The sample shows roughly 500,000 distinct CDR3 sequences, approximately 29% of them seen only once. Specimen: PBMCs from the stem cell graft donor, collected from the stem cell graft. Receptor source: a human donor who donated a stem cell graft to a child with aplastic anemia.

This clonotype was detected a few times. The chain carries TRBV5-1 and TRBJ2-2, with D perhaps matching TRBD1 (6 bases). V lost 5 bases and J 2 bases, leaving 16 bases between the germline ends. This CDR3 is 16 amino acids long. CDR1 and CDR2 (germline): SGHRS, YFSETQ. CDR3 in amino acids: CASSPFAGTNTGELFF. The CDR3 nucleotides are TGCGCCAGCAGTCCGTTTGCCGGGACAAACACCGGGGAGCTGTTTTTT.

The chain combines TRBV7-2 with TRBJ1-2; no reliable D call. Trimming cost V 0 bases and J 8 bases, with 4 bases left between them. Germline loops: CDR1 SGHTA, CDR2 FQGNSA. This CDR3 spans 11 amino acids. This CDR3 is CASSLASGYTF. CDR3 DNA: TGTGCCAGCAGCTTAGCGAGCGGCTACACCTTC.

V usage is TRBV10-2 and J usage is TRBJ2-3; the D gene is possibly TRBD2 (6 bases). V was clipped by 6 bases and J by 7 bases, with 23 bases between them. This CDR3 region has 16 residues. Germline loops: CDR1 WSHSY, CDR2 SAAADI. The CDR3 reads CASSPGSVSGMNTQYF. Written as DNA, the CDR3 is TGCGCCAGCAGCCCCGGAAGTGTTAGCGGAATGAATACGCAGTATTTT.

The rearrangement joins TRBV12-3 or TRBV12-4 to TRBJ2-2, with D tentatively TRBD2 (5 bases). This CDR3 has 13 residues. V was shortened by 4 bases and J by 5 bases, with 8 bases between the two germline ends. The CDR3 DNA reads TGTGCCAGCAGTTCCGGGAAGACCGGGGAGCTGTTTTTT. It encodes CASSSGKTGELFF.

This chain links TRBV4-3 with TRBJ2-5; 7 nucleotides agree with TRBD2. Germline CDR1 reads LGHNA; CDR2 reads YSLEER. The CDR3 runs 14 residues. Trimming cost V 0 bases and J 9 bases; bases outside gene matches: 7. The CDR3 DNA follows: TGCGCCAGCAGCCAAGAGAGTTTGGGAGGGTCCCAGTACTTC. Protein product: CASSQESLGGSQYF.

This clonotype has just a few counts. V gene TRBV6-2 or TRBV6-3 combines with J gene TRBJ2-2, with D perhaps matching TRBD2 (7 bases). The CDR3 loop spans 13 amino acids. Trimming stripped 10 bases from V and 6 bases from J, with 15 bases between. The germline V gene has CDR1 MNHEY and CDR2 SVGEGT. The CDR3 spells CATAGGGAGELFF. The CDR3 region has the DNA TGTGCCACTGCGGGCGGGGGCGCCGGGGAGCTGTTTTTT.

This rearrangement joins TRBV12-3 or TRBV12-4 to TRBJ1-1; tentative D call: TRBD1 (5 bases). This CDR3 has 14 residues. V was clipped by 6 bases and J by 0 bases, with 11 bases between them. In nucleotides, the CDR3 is TGTGCCAGCAGCCAACAGGCCCTGAACACTGAAGCTTTCTTT. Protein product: CASSQQALNTEAFF.

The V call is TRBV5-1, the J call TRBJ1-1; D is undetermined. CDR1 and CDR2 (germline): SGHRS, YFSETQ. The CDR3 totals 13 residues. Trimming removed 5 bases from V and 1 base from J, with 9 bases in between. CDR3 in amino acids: CASRQGWNTEAFF. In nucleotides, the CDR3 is TGCGCCAGCAGACAAGGTTGGAACACTGAAGCTTTCTTT.

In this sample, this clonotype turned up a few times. CDR3 sequence (DNA): TGTGCCAGCAGCCAAGTTGGGGGGACTAGCATGAATGAGCAGTTCTTC. This sequence encodes CASSQVGGTSMNEQFF. The chain has TRBV14 and TRBJ2-1, with TRBD2 identical over 9 bases. The CDR3 has 16 amino acids. J gave up 7 bases and V 1 base, and 8 bases lay outside the gene matches. Germline lookup yields CDR1 SGHDN and CDR2 FVKESK.

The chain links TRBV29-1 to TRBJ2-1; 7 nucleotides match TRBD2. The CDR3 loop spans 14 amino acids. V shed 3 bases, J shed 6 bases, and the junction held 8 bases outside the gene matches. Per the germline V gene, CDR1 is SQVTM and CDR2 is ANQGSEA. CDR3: CSVDLAGVFNEQFF. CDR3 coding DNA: TGCAGCGTTGACCTGGCGGGAGTTTTCAATGAGCAGTTCTTC.

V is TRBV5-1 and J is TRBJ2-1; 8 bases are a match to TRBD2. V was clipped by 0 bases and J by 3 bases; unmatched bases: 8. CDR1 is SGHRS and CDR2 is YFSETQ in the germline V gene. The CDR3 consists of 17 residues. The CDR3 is CASSLALGSGSYNEQFF. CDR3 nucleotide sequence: TGCGCCAGCAGCTTGGCCCTAGGGAGCGGGAGCTACAATGAGCAGTTCTTC.

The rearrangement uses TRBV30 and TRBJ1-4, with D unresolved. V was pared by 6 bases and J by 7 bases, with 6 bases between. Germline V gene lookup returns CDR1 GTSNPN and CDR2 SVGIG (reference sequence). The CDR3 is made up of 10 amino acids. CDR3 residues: CACKGEKLFF. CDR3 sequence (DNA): TGTGCCTGTAAAGGTGAAAAACTGTTTTTT.

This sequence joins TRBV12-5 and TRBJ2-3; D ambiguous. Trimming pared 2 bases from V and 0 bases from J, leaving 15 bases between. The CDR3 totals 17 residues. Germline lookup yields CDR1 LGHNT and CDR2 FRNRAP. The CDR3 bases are TGTGCTAGTGGTTTGATTCGTACGGGTACTAGCACAGATACGCAGTATTTT. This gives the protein CASGLIRTGTSTDTQYF.

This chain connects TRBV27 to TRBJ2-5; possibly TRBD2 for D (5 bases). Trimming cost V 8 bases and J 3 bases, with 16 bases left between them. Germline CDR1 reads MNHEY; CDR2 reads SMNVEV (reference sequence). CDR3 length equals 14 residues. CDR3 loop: CASGIGGGEETQYF. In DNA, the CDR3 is TGTGCCAGCGGGATCGGCGGAGGAGAAGAGACCCAGTACTTC.

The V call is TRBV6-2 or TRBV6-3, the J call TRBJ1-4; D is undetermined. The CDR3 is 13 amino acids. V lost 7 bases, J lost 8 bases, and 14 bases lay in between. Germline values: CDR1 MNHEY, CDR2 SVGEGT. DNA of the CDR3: TGTGCCAGCAACGATTTCGGACGGGAAAAACTGTTTTTT. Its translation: CASNDFGREKLFF.

The CDR3 sequence: CSAGTLETQYF. The CDR3 nucleotides are TGCAGTGCGGGGACACTGGAGACCCAGTACTTC. This chain connects TRBV20-1 to TRBJ2-5, with D possibly being TRBD1 (6 bases). Between the trimmed V and J ends, which lost 6 bases and 5 bases, there was a span of 10 bases. This CDR3 has 11 amino acids. Germline CDR1 and CDR2: DFQATT and SNEGSKA (reference sequence).